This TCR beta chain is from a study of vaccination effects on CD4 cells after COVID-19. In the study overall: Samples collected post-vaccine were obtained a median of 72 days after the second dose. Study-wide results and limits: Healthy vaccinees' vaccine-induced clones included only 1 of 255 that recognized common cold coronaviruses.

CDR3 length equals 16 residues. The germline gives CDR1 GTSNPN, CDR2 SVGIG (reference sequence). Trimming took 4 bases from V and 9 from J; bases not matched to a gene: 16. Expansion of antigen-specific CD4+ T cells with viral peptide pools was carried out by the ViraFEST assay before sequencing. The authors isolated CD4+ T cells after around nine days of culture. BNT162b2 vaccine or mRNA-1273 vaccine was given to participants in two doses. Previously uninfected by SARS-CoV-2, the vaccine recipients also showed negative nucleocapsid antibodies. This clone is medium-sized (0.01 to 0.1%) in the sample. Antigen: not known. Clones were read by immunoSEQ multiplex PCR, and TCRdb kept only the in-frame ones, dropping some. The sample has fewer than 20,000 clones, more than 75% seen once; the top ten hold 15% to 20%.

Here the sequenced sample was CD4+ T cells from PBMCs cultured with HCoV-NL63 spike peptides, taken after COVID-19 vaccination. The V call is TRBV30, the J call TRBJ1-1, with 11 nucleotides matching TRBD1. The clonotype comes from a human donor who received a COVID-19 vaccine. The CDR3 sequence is CAWMTFPGQGVGKAFF. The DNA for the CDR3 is TGTGCCTGGATGACTTTCCCGGGACAGGGGGTGGGAAAAGCTTTCTTT.